Listed below are T cell receptor beta chains from one sample, sequenced in a study of neoadjuvant anti-PD-1 for oral cavity cancer. Generated by immunoSEQ multiplex PCR, the TCRdb table keeps only in-frame clones and is missing some. Of over 11,000 clones in the sample, about 73% were seen once. This specimen was PBMCs, taken before nivolumab (anti-PD-1) treatment. Receptors originate from a person between 40 and 85 years old with oral cavity squamous cell carcinoma. Each CDR3 is given with its conserved first and last residue. D genes are given only for firm matches. Clone size is shown for a subset of rows, as once, few, many or a class of expanded clone.

D: NA
size: NA
J: TRBJ2-4
V: TRBV11-2
CDR3: CASSLVSGKNIQYF
DNA: TGTGCCAGCAGCTTAGTGTCCGGAAAAAACATTCAGTACTTC

D: NA
size: NA
J: TRBJ1-2
V: TRBV5-5
CDR3: CASSPGRGRAEGYTF
DNA: TGTGCCAGCAGCCCTGGTAGAGGGCGGGCAGAAGGCTACACCTTC

D: NA
size: NA
J: TRBJ1-3
V: TRBV7-8
CDR3: CASSIRSSGNTIYF
DNA: TGTGCCAGCAGTATACGTAGCTCTGGAAACACCATATATTTT

D: NA
size: NA
J: TRBJ1-6
V: TRBV14
CDR3: CASSLGPGGNSPLHF
DNA: TGTGCCAGCAGCCTAGGACCCGGGGGGAATTCACCCCTCCACTTT

D: NA
size: few
J: TRBJ1-4
V: TRBV9
CDR3: CASSTTASTNEKLFF
DNA: TGTGCCAGCAGCACAACAGCCTCAACTAATGAAAAACTGTTTTTT

D: NA
size: few
J: TRBJ2-2
V: TRBV28
CDR3: CASSFRGFYTGELFF
DNA: TGTGCCAGCAGTTTTAGGGGGTTTTACACCGGGGAGCTGTTTTTT

D: NA
size: NA
J: TRBJ2-3
V: TRBV27
CDR3: CASSFRQGTDTQYF
DNA: TGTGCCAGCAGTTTCCGACAGGGCACAGATACGCAGTATTTT

D: NA
size: NA
J: TRBJ2-3
V: TRBV11-1
CDR3: CASSARLSTDTQYF
DNA: TGTGCCAGCAGCGCTAGGTTATCCACAGATACGCAGTATTTT

D: NA
size: once
J: TRBJ1-1
V: TRBV6-1
CDR3: CASSEVNTEAFF
DNA: TGTGCCAGCAGTGAAGTGAACACTGAAGCTTTCTTT

D: NA
size: NA
J: TRBJ1-1
V: TRBV5-1
CDR3: CASSDGVNTEAFF
DNA: TGCGCCAGCAGTGACGGCGTGAACACTGAAGCTTTCTTT

D: NA
size: few
J: TRBJ1-6
V: TRBV19
CDR3: CASSPRQDAPLHF
DNA: TGTGCCAGTAGTCCACGACAGGACGCCCCCCTCCACTTT

D: NA
size: NA
J: TRBJ2-3
V: TRBV27
CDR3: CASSFLQQADTQYF
DNA: TGTGCCAGCAGTTTCCTTCAACAGGCAGATACGCAGTATTTT

D: NA
size: NA
J: TRBJ2-6
V: TRBV6-5
CDR3: CASSRMPSGANVLTF
DNA: TGTGCCAGCAGTCGAATGCCTTCTGGGGCCAACGTCCTGACTTTC

D: NA
size: few
J: TRBJ2-7
V: TRBV29-1
CDR3: CSGWESGRDEQYF
DNA: TGCAGCGGGTGGGAATCCGGTAGGGACGAGCAGTACTTC

D: NA
size: NA
J: TRBJ2-1
V: TRBV2
CDR3: CASSPQPGGNNEQFF
DNA: TGTGCCAGCAGCCCCCAACCGGGGGGCAACAATGAGCAGTTCTTC

D: NA
size: NA
J: TRBJ2-7
V: TRBV14
CDR3: CASSQDRRQNYEQYF
DNA: TGTGCCAGCAGCCAAGATAGGCGTCAGAACTACGAGCAGTACTTC

D: TRBD2
size: few
J: TRBJ2-1
V: TRBV4-2
CDR3: CASSQDQASGRDTGNEQFF
DNA: TGTGCCAGCAGCCAAGATCAGGCTAGCGGGAGGGATACCGGAAATGAGCAGTTCTTC

D: NA
size: NA
J: TRBJ1-2
V: TRBV11-2
CDR3: CASSFYPQQGGYTF
DNA: TGTGCCAGCAGCTTCTACCCCCAACAGGGAGGCTACACCTTC

D: NA
size: NA
J: TRBJ1-1
V: TRBV5-6
CDR3: CASSFLGEGDTEAFF
DNA: TGTGCCAGCAGCTTCCTGGGTGAGGGGGACACTGAAGCTTTCTTT

D: NA
size: NA
J: TRBJ2-7
V: TRBV28
CDR3: CASSSKFYEQYF
DNA: TGTGCCAGCAGTTCCAAGTTCTACGAGCAGTACTTC

D: NA
size: NA
J: TRBJ1-2
V: TRBV9
CDR3: CASSVEPGMSYGYTF
DNA: TGTGCCAGCAGCGTAGAGCCGGGAATGAGCTATGGCTACACCTTC

D: NA
size: NA
J: TRBJ1-1
V: TRBV5-1
CDR3: CASSLEGGGTEAFF
DNA: TGCGCCAGCAGCTTGGAAGGAGGGGGTACTGAAGCTTTCTTT

D: NA
size: NA
J: TRBJ2-3
V: TRBV7-2
CDR3: CASSTKVTTYTDTQYF
DNA: TGTGCCAGCAGCACTAAAGTCACCACCTACACAGATACGCAGTATTTT

D: NA
size: NA
J: TRBJ1-5
V: TRBV30
CDR3: CAWSVGTGPNQPQHF
DNA: TGTGCCTGGAGTGTAGGGACGGGGCCCAATCAGCCCCAGCATTTT

D: TRBD1
size: NA
J: TRBJ1-1
V: TRBV10-3
CDR3: CAISKGQGDTEAFF
DNA: TGTGCCATCAGTAAAGGACAGGGGGACACTGAAGCTTTCTTT

D: TRBD2
size: once
J: TRBJ2-1
V: TRBV25-1
CDR3: CASSHSGIVDNEQFF
DNA: TGTGCCAGCAGCCATAGCGGGATCGTGGACAATGAGCAGTTCTTC

D: NA
size: NA
J: TRBJ2-1
V: TRBV30
CDR3: CAWSVLGAGEQFF
DNA: TGTGCCTGGAGTGTACTGGGGGCGGGTGAGCAGTTCTTC

D: NA
size: once
J: TRBJ2-5
V: TRBV15
CDR3: CATSRDSGGTQYF
DNA: TGTGCCACCAGCAGAGACTCCGGGGGGACCCAGTACTTC

D: TRBD1
size: NA
J: TRBJ1-2
V: TRBV2
CDR3: CASSPRQGNYGYTF
DNA: TGTGCCAGCAGTCCCAGACAGGGAAACTATGGCTACACCTTC

D: TRBD1
size: few
J: TRBJ1-6
V: TRBV6-5
CDR3: CASSRVGQVSPLHF
DNA: TGTGCCAGCAGTCGTGTAGGACAGGTTTCACCCCTCCACTTT

D: NA
size: NA
J: TRBJ2-3
V: TRBV19
CDR3: CASSISGSGDTQYF
DNA: TGTGCCAGTAGTATATCAGGGTCGGGAGATACGCAGTATTTT

D: TRBD1
size: NA
J: TRBJ1-5
V: TRBV2
CDR3: CASRDREGNQPQHF
DNA: TGTGCCAGCAGGGACAGGGAGGGGAATCAGCCCCAGCATTTT

D: NA
size: NA
J: TRBJ1-5
V: TRBV9
CDR3: CASSVDGNQPQHF
DNA: TGTGCCAGCAGCGTAGATGGGAATCAGCCCCAGCATTTT

D: NA
size: NA
J: TRBJ2-1
V: TRBV5-1
CDR3: CASSVGSAVNEQFF
DNA: TGCGCCAGCAGCGTGGGGAGCGCCGTAAATGAGCAGTTCTTC

D: NA
size: NA
J: TRBJ2-1
V: TRBV9
CDR3: CASSGGTLYNEQFF
DNA: TGTGCCAGCAGCGGGGGGACACTATACAATGAGCAGTTCTTC

D: NA
size: NA
J: TRBJ1-6
V: TRBV5-1
CDR3: CASSSTDNSPLHF
DNA: TGCGCCAGCAGCTCGACAGACAATTCACCCCTCCACTTT

D: NA
size: few
J: TRBJ2-2
V: TRBV7-9
CDR3: CASTTQSNTGELFF
DNA: TGTGCCAGCACGACACAGTCGAACACCGGGGAGCTGTTTTTT

D: NA
size: NA
J: TRBJ1-2
V: TRBV28
CDR3: CASSFVGDYGYTF
DNA: TGTGCCAGCAGTTTCGTGGGGGACTATGGCTACACCTTC

D: TRBD1
size: few
J: TRBJ1-5
V: TRBV6-5
CDR3: CASSYGQGANQPQHF
DNA: TGTGCCAGCAGTTACGGGCAGGGGGCCAATCAGCCCCAGCATTTT

D: NA
size: NA
J: TRBJ2-2
V: TRBV4-1
CDR3: CASSQDERAGELFF
DNA: TGCGCCAGCAGCCAAGATGAGAGGGCCGGGGAGCTGTTTTTT

D: NA
size: NA
J: TRBJ2-7
V: TRBV11-2
CDR3: CASSLEYEQYF
DNA: TGTGCCAGCAGCTTAGAATACGAGCAGTACTTC

D: NA
size: NA
J: TRBJ2-7
V: TRBV12-5
CDR3: CASGLGSVSREQYF
DNA: TGTGCTAGTGGTCTAGGGTCGGTTTCTCGCGAGCAGTACTTC

D: NA
size: NA
J: TRBJ2-1
V: TRBV5-1
CDR3: CASSRGPASTYNEQFF
DNA: TGCGCCAGCAGCCGGGGGCCTGCTAGCACCTACAATGAGCAGTTCTTC

D: NA
size: few
J: TRBJ1-2
V: TRBV10-2
CDR3: CASSATAANYGYTF
DNA: TGCGCCAGCAGCGCCACCGCAGCTAACTATGGCTACACCTTC

D: NA
size: NA
J: TRBJ2-7
V: TRBV2
CDR3: CASSVRASYEQYF
DNA: TGTGCCAGCAGTGTAAGGGCATCCTACGAGCAGTACTTC

D: NA
size: NA
J: TRBJ1-3
V: TRBV28
CDR3: CASRGVLSEDSGNTIYF
DNA: TGTGCCAGCAGAGGGGTTCTCTCTGAGGACTCTGGAAACACCATATATTTT

D: NA
size: NA
J: TRBJ1-6
V: TRBV27
CDR3: CASSFPGGNSPLHF
DNA: TGTGCCAGCAGTTTTCCGGGGGGGAATTCACCCCTCCACTTT

D: TRBD1
size: once
J: TRBJ2-7
V: TRBV7-8
CDR3: CASSLLTGGSYEQYF
DNA: TGTGCCAGCAGCCTACTGACAGGGGGATCCTACGAGCAGTACTTC

D: NA
size: NA
J: TRBJ1-5
V: TRBV27
CDR3: CASSFLEGIGQPQHF
DNA: TGTGCCAGCAGTTTCCTGGAGGGGATCGGTCAGCCCCAGCATTTT